One and the same sample provided the 18 T cell receptor beta chains below, sequenced in a study of blood T cell repertoires in COVID-19. The data were produced by immunoSEQ multiplex PCR, yet TCRdb's version contains in-frame clones alone and is incomplete. This sample has about 250,000 clones, with roughly 82% found just once. The material sequenced was peripheral blood. All receptors come from a woman older than 75 with COVID-19, enrolled during active disease.

This clone was counted a single time. This chain joins TRBV9 and TRBJ1-6; D gene ambiguous. The CDR3 runs to 17 residues. Trimming took off 0 bases at V and 5 bases at J, with 15 bases between the two ends. CDR1 is SGDLS and CDR2 is YYNGEE in the germline V gene. CDR3 sequence: CASSVDVGGDHNSPLHF. The CDR3 DNA sequence: TGTGCCAGCAGCGTAGATGTGGGAGGAGACCATAATTCACCCCTCCACTTT. The full variable domain, its missing parts supplied by reference TRBV9 and TRBJ1-6, is DSGVTQTPKHLITATGQRVTLRCSPRSGDLSVYWYQQSLDQGLQFLIQYYNGEERAKGNILERFSAQQFPDLHSELNLSSLELGDSALYFCASSVDVGGDHNSPLHFGNGTRLTVT.

The gene calls are TRBV13 and TRBJ2-7, with 7 bases that match TRBD1. CDR3 length: 14 amino acids. The germline V gene encodes CDR1 PRHDT and CDR2 FYEKMQ (reference sequence). V lost 8 bases, J lost 1 base, and 8 bases stayed unmatched. The CDR3 loop is CASRLWGQSYEQYF. The CDR3 nucleotides read TGTGCCAGCCGGCTTTGGGGACAGTCCTACGAGCAGTACTTC. The whole variable domain, remainder taken from reference TRBV13 and TRBJ2-7, is AAGVIQSPRHLIKEKRETATLKCYPIPRHDTVYWYQQGPGQDPQFLISFYEKMQSDKGSIPDRFSAQQFSDYHSELNMSSLELGDSALYFCASRLWGQSYEQYFGPGTRLTVT.

The J gene is TRBJ1-2, the V gene TRBV30, with a possible D match to TRBD1 (6 bases). CDR1 and CDR2 from the germline V gene are GTSNPN and SVGIG (reference sequence). CDR3 length: 13 residues. Deletions cut 0 bases from V and 3 bases from J, with 8 bases between. CDR3 coding DNA: TGTGCCTGGAGTGTATCAGGGGACTATGGCTACACCTTC. It encodes CAWSVSGDYGYTF. The whole variable domain, filled in from reference TRBV30 and TRBJ1-2, reads SQTIHQWPATLVQPVGSPLSLECTVEGTSNPNLYWYRQAAGRGLQLLFYSVGIGQISSEVPQNLSASRPQDRQFILSSKKLLLSDSGFYLCAWSVSGDYGYTFGSGTRLTVV.

This clone was found a few times. This chain uses TRBV27 with TRBJ1-6, with no clear D. V lost 2 bases and J 11 bases, leaving 10 bases between the germline ends. Germline CDR1 is MNHEY and CDR2 is SMNVEV (reference sequence). The CDR3 contains 13 residues. Written as DNA, the CDR3 is TGTGCCAGCAGTTTAGTTCGGGGTCCACCCCTCCACTTT. Protein product: CASSLVRGPPLHF.

The V call is TRBV5-5, the J call TRBJ1-3, with D possibly TRBD1 on 5 matching bases. The V gene lost 0 bases and the J gene lost 3 bases, with 10 bases spanning the gap. The CDR3 covers 15 residues. Germline CDR1 reads SGHKS; CDR2 reads YYEKEE (reference sequence). DNA for the CDR3: TGTGCCAGCAGCTTGGACAGGAGCTATGGAAACACCATATATTTT. Protein product: CASSLDRSYGNTIYF.

This chain uses TRBV19 with TRBJ1-2, with D unclear. With 3 bases removed from V and 2 bases from J, the gap between germline ends came to 13 bases. The CDR3 length is 15 residues. CDR1 is LNHDA and CDR2 is SQIVND in the germline V gene (reference sequence). As DNA, the CDR3 is TGTGCCAGTAGTATCTCGTCGCGAGGGAACTATGGCTACACCTTC. This sequence encodes CASSISSRGNYGYTF.

For this clone: Other nucleotide sequences in the sample specify the same CDR3. The chain combines TRBV28 with TRBJ1-2; the match to TRBD1 covers 10 bases. Losses at the gene ends were 6 bases for V and 2 bases for J; bases not matched to a gene: 3. CDR3 length equals 14 residues. Germline values: CDR1 MDHEN, CDR2 SYDVKM. Here the CDR3 reads CASRSGQGNYGYTF. For the CDR3, the DNA is TGTGCCAGCAGATCGGGACAGGGGAACTATGGCTACACCTTC.

The chain joins TRBV7-9 to TRBJ1-1, with D maybe TRBD1 (6 bases). Germline V gene sequence: CDR1 SEHNR, CDR2 FQNEAQ (reference sequence). The germline V and J ends were trimmed by 5 bases and 4 bases, with 14 bases remaining between them. CDR3 length: 14 amino acids. The CDR3 bases are TGTGCCAGCAGCCGACAGGCCAACCCCACTGAAGCTTTCTTT. Its translation: CASSRQANPTEAFF.

A few counts support this clone. The chain uses TRBV5-1 and TRBJ1-2, with 10 bases lining up with TRBD1. J lost 4 bases, V lost 7 bases, and 10 bases had no gene match. Germline assignment: CDR1 SGHRS and CDR2 YFSETQ. The CDR3 totals 15 residues. The CDR3 sequence is CASRPSGTGAYGYTF. The CDR3 coding sequence is TGCGCCAGCCGACCTTCCGGGACAGGGGCCTATGGCTACACCTTC.

The V call is TRBV5-1, the J call TRBJ2-1; TRBD1 is a possible D gene (5 bases). The CDR3 is 14 amino acids. Germline CDR1 is SGHRS and CDR2 is YFSETQ. Trimming left V 1 base short and J 6 bases short, with 11 bases between. In DNA form, the CDR3 reads TGCGCCAGCAGCTTGTGGACACGGGCCAATGAGCAGTTCTTC. This encodes CASSLWTRANEQFF.

The rearrangement joins TRBV4-3 to TRBJ1-2, with TRBD1 matching over 8 bases. Germline V gene lookup returns CDR1 LGHNA and CDR2 YSLEER. V lost 0 bases, J lost 6 bases, and 9 bases stayed unmatched. The CDR3 extends over 16 amino acids. The CDR3 region has the DNA TGCGCCAGCAGCCAAGATTTTACAGGGGGAGTGGATGGCTACACCTTC. Protein: CASSQDFTGGVDGYTF.

This sequence joins TRBV5-4 and TRBJ2-6; D unclear. This CDR3 region has 14 residues. Germline lookup yields CDR1 SGHNT and CDR2 YYREEE (reference sequence). The V and J ends lost 7 bases and 1 base respectively, with 9 bases between them. The CDR3 DNA reads as TGTGCCAGCGCCCCGAGGTCTGGGGCCAACGTCCTGACTTTC. Encoded protein: CASAPRSGANVLTF.

The rearrangement uses TRBV11-2 and TRBJ2-2; D perhaps matches TRBD2 (6 bases). Trimming pared 5 bases from V and 2 bases from J, leaving 12 bases between. The CDR3 sequence is 15 residues long. Looked up from germline, CDR1 is SGHAT and CDR2 is FQNNGV. The CDR3 reads CASSVSGLNTGELFF. The CDR3 nucleotides read TGTGCCAGCAGCGTCTCGGGACTTAACACCGGGGAGCTGTTTTTT.

The chain employs TRBV6-1 and TRBJ2-1, with a possible D match to TRBD2 (5 bases). This CDR3 has 13 amino acids. Germline CDR1 and CDR2: MNHNS and SASEGT. Trimming pared 0 bases from V and 12 bases from J, leaving 12 bases between. The CDR3 region is CASSEASGRAQFF. CDR3 nucleotides: TGTGCCAGCAGTGAAGCCTCGGGAAGGGCGCAGTTCTTC.

The genes are TRBV2 and TRBJ2-7, with D unresolved. Looked up from germline, CDR1 is SNHLY and CDR2 is FYNNEI. This CDR3 spans 14 amino acids. V was pared by 6 bases and J by 0 bases, with 12 bases between. The CDR3 region is CASSYGLPSYEQYV. The CDR3 region has the DNA TGTGCCAGCAGCTATGGGCTACCCTCCTACGAGCAGTACGTC.

This chain links TRBV5-1 with TRBJ2-2, with 9 bases fitting TRBD2. This CDR3 is built from 17 residues. Germline CDR1 reads SGHRS; CDR2 reads YFSETQ. Unmatched junction bases numbered 6, after V lost 3 bases and J lost 0 bases. The CDR3 loop is CASSWGASGTNTGELFF. CDR3 coding DNA: TGCGCCAGCAGCTGGGGGGCTAGCGGGACGAACACCGGGGAGCTGTTTTTT.

V usage is TRBV7-3 and J usage is TRBJ2-3, with D possibly TRBD2 on 6 matching bases. Germline loops: CDR1 SGHTA, CDR2 FQGTGA. This CDR3 comprises 16 residues. V was shortened by 4 bases and J by 6 bases, with 20 bases between the two germline ends. CDR3 residues: CASSSPEGGGVDTQYF. The CDR3 bases are TGTGCCAGCAGCTCCCCTGAGGGCGGCGGGGTGGATACGCAGTATTTT.

This sequence joins TRBV28 and TRBJ1-4; D ambiguous. The germline V and J ends were trimmed by 7 bases and 5 bases, with 11 bases remaining between them. CDR1 and CDR2 from the germline V gene are MDHEN and SYDVKM. This CDR3 has 13 residues. CDR3 coding DNA: TGTGCCAGCACTAAGCGGAGAAATGAAAAACTGTTTTTT. Translation gives CASTKRRNEKLFF.